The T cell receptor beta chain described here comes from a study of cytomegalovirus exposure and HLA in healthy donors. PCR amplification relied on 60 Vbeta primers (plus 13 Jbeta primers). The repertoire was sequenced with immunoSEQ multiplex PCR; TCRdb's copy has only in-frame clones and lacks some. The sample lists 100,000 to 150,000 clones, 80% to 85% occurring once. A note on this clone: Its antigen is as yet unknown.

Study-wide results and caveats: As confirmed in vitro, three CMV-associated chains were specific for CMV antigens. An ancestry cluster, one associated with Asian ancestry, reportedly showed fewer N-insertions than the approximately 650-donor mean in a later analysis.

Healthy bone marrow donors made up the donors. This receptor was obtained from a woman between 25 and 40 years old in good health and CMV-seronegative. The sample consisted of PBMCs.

The CDR3 here is CASSLGGRAGQETQYF. The DNA of the CDR3 is TGTGCCAGCAGCTTAGGGGGTAGAGCGGGGCAAGAGACCCAGTACTTC. The rearrangement uses TRBV11-3 and TRBJ2-5, with 7 positions matching TRBD2. Losses at the gene ends were 1 base for V and 2 bases for J; bases not matched to a gene: 7. The CDR3 is 16 amino acids. Germline assignment: CDR1 SGHNT and CDR2 YENEEA.